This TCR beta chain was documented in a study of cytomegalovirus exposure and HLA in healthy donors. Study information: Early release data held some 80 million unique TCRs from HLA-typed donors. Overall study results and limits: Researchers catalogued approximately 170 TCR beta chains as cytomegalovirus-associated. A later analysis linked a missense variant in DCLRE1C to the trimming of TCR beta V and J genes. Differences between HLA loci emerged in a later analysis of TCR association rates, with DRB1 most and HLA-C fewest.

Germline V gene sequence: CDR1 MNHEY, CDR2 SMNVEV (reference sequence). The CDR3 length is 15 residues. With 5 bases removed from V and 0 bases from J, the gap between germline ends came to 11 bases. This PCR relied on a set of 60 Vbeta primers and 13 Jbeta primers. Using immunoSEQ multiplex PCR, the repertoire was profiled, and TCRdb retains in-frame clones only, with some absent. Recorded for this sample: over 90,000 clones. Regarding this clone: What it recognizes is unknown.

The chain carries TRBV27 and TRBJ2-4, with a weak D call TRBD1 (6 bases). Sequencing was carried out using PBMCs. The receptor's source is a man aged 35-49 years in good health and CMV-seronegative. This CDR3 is CASSLTGLAKNIQYF. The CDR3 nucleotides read TGTGCCAGCAGTCTAACAGGGTTAGCCAAAAACATTCAGTACTTC.